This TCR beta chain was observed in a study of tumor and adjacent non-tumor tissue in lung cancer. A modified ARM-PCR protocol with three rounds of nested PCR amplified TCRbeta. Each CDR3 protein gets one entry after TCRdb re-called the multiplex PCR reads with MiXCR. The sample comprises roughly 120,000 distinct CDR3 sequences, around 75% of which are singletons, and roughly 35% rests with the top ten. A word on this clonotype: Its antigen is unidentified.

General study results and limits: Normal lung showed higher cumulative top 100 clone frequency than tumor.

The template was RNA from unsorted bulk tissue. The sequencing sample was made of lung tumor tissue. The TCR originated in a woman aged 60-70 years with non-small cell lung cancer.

In DNA, the CDR3 is TGTGACAGTAGCTTATCCACCGGGACAGCCGGGCAGTACTTC. Its protein product is CDSSLSTGTAGQYF. V and J are TRBV11-2 and TRBJ2-7; TRBD1 matches 7 bases. CDR1 is SGHAT, CDR2 FQNNGV, per germline. The CDR3 sequence is 14 residues long.